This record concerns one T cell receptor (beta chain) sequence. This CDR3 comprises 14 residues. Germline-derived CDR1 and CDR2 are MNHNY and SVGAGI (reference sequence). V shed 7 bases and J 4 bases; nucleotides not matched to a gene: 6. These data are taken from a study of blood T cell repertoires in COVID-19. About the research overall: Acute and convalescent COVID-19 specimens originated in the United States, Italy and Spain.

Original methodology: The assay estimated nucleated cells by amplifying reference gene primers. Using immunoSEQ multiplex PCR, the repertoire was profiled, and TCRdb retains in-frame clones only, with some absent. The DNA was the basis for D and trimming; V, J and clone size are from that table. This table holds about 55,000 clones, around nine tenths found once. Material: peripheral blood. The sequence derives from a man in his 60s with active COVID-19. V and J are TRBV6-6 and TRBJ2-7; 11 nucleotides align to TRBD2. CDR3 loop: CASKTSGSDYEQYF. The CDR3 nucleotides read TGTGCCAGCAAAACTAGCGGGAGTGATTACGAGCAGTACTTC.